This TCR beta chain is from a study of regulatory T cells in long-lasting Graves disease. This CDR3 is built from 16 residues. Between the trimmed V and J ends, which lost 3 bases and 3 bases, there was a span of 18 bases. Per germline, CDR1 DFQATT and CDR2 SNEGSKA (reference sequence). In building TCR beta libraries, iRepertoire HTBI primers were used together with Arm-PCR of CDR3 regions. TCRdb independently ran MiXCR on the multiplex PCR reads; one entry per CDR3 protein. This table has 400,000 to 500,000 distinct CDR3 sequences, less than 25% appearing once. Time point described: persistent/refractory GD, antithyroid drugs over 5 years with positive TRAb. Isolated PBMC RNA provided the starting material for the TCR library. It was American Thyroid Association guidelines that determined Graves' disease diagnosis. Peripheral blood, roughly 9.2 milliliters per patient, was collected in EDTA tubes.

Study-wide findings and caveats: Analyses excluded thyroid tissue, covering peripheral blood alone. Among samples with persistent disease, TRBV28, TRBJ1-2 and TRBJ2-5 were favored.

Concerning this clonotype itself: Its antigen remains unidentified.

This chain connects TRBV20-1 to TRBJ1-5; D is undetermined. This TCR came from a female donor with Graves disease. The sequencing used peripheral blood mononuclear cells (PBMCs), collected when the disease was refractory, from a patient treated with antithyroid drugs. The CDR3 nucleotides read TGCAGTGCTAGCCCCGAGGTAGGATCCTTCAATCAGCCCCAGCATTTT. The encoded protein is CSASPEVGSFNQPQHF.